The 21 T cell receptor beta chains listed next were all sequenced from one sample in a study of glioma-infiltrating T cells after dendritic cell vaccination. Generated by immunoSEQ multiplex PCR, the TCRdb table keeps only in-frame clones and is missing some. Of fewer than 25,000 clones in the sample, around 74% are singletons; the top ten hold around 34%. Specimen: blood, collected before dendritic cell vaccination. The receptors were sampled from a human donor with glioblastoma.

V gene TRBV4-3 combines with J gene TRBJ1-3, with D uncertain. V lost 1 base and J lost 14, with 18 bases in between. Germline V gene data show CDR1 as LGHNA and CDR2 as YSLEER. The CDR3 has 14 amino acids. The CDR3 here is CASSQGSGGWELYF. In nucleotides, the CDR3 is TGCGCCAGCAGCCAAGGGTCCGGCGGGTGGGAGTTATATTTT.

This chain's CDR3 is CASSGLSNEKLFF. CDR3 nucleotide sequence: TGTGCCAGCTCCGGACTGAGTAATGAAAAACTGTTTTTT. The chain carries TRBV18 and TRBJ1-4; D gene ambiguous. CDR3 size: 13 residues. V was shortened by 6 bases and J by 4 bases, with 9 bases between the two germline ends. Germline CDR1 KGHSH, CDR2 LQKENI.

The chain joins TRBV7-7 to TRBJ2-6; D is uncertain. V was pared by 4 bases and J by 5 bases, with 18 bases between. This CDR3 has 17 residues. CDR1 and CDR2 from the germline V gene are SSHAT and FNYEAQ (reference sequence). CDR3 residues: CASSYRGPQSRANVLTF. CDR3 sequence (DNA): TGTGCCAGCAGCTATCGTGGGCCACAAAGTCGGGCCAACGTCCTGACTTTC.

This chain links TRBV28 with TRBJ2-7; TRBD2 might be the D (5 bases). This CDR3 is 13 amino acids long. Trimming pared 5 bases from V and 2 bases from J, leaving 10 bases between. From germline, CDR1 is MDHEN and CDR2 SYDVKM. CDR3 amino acids: CASSPRGTYEQYF. DNA of the CDR3: TGTGCCAGCAGTCCACGGGGTACCTACGAGCAGTACTTC.

This clone came up once. J is TRBJ2-1 and V is TRBV11-3; 11 bases align to TRBD2. V lost 1 base to trimming and J lost 6 bases; unmatched junction nucleotides: 5. There are 16 residues in the CDR3. Germline lookup yields CDR1 SGHNT and CDR2 YENEEA. DNA of the CDR3: TGTGCCAGCAGCTTAGGCCTAGCGGGAGGCCGCAATGAGCAGTTCTTC. Amino acids: CASSLGLAGGRNEQFF. The variable domain in full, with the rest retrieved from reference TRBV11-3 and TRBJ2-1, is EAGVVQSPRYKIIEKKQPVAFWCNPISGHNTLYWYLQNLGQGPELLIRYENEEAVDDSQLPKDRFSAERLKGVDSTLKIQPAELGDSAVYLCASSLGLAGGRNEQFFGPGTRLTVL.

This clone was counted once. This chain links TRBV25-1 with TRBJ1-1, with a weak D call TRBD1 (5 bases). The germline V gene encodes CDR1 MGHDK and CDR2 SYGVNS. V lost 10 bases to trimming and J lost 7 bases, with 13 bases between them. The CDR3 extends over 11 amino acids. CDR3: CATGSGGEAFF. Here the CDR3 DNA reads TGTGCCACCGGGAGCGGGGGTGAAGCTTTCTTT.

In DNA, the CDR3 is TGTGCCAGCAGCCCAGGGACTAGCGGGGATTACGAGCAGTACTTC. Translated: CASSPGTSGDYEQYF. The V gene is TRBV7-8, the J gene TRBJ2-7, with TRBD2 matching 13 bases. The trim removed 5 bases at V and 4 bases at J, leaving 5 bases unmatched. CDR1 is SGHVS, CDR2 FQNEAQ, per germline. The CDR3 is 15 amino acids.

This sequence joins TRBV7-2 and TRBJ2-3, with D possibly matching TRBD2 (6 bases). The CDR3 sequence is 13 residues long. CDR1 and CDR2 from the germline V gene are SGHTA and FQGNSA. Trimming took off 5 bases at V and 2 bases at J, with 8 bases between the two ends. The CDR3 spells CASSQDYTDTQYF. CDR3 sequence (DNA): TGTGCCAGCAGCCAGGACTACACAGATACGCAGTATTTT.

This chain joins TRBV29-1 and TRBJ1-1, with D unclear. CDR3 length equals 12 residues. The germline V gene has CDR1 SQVTM and CDR2 ANQGSEA. The V gene lost 3 bases and the J gene lost 8 bases, with 13 bases spanning the gap. The CDR3 DNA reads as TGCAGCGTTGAGTCCGGAGGGAAAGAAGCTTTCTTT. Translated: CSVESGGKEAFF.

This clone was found a few times. The V gene is TRBV5-4, the J gene TRBJ1-4, with 9 bases aligning to TRBD1. Trimming removed 4 bases from V and 7 bases from J; junction bases left unmatched: 8. The germline CDR1 and CDR2 sequences are SGHNT and YYREEE (reference sequence). CDR3 length: 15 residues. This CDR3 reads CASSSRDRDGEKLFF. CDR3 bases: TGTGCCAGCAGCAGCCGGGACAGGGATGGTGAAAAACTGTTTTTT.

The sample holds one count of this clone. The chain recombines TRBV28 with TRBJ2-7; D might be TRBD1 (6 bases). The V end lost 5 bases, the J end lost 0 bases, and 11 bases lay between the germline ends. The germline V gene encodes CDR1 MDHEN and CDR2 SYDVKM. The CDR3 loop spans 14 amino acids. CDR3 in amino acids: CASSPTGTSYEQYF. The CDR3, as DNA: TGTGCCAGCAGTCCCACAGGGACCTCCTACGAGCAGTACTTC.

The chain uses TRBV6-1 and TRBJ1-1; possible D gene TRBD1, 6 bases. Looked up from germline, CDR1 is MNHNS and CDR2 is SASEGT. This CDR3 spans 14 amino acids. V lost 5 bases to trimming and J lost 3 bases, with 13 bases between them. The CDR3 DNA follows: TGTGCCAGCAGTCTCCGTCAGGGGCACACTGAAGCTTTCTTT. This codes for CASSLRQGHTEAFF.

The chain recombines TRBV5-4 with TRBJ1-3; weak D call: TRBD1 (5 bases). Trimming left V 0 bases short and J 0 bases short, with 13 bases between. The CDR3 has 17 amino acids. The germline CDR1 and CDR2 sequences are SGHNT and YYREEE (reference sequence). CDR3 nucleotides: TGTGCCAGCAGCTTGGTGGAGGGGTCCCTCTCTGGAAACACCATATATTTT. Residues: CASSLVEGSLSGNTIYF. The full variable domain, its missing parts supplied by reference TRBV5-4 and TRBJ1-3, is ETGVTQSPTHLIKTRGQQVTLRCSSQSGHNTVSWYQQALGQGPQFIFQYYREEENGRGNFPPRFSGLQFPNYSSELNVNALELDDSALYLCASSLVEGSLSGNTIYFGEGSWLTVV.

V gene TRBV5-4 combines with J gene TRBJ1-2; D uncertain. V dropped 3 bases and J dropped 8 bases, with 8 bases sitting between them. From germline, CDR1 is SGHNT and CDR2 YYREEE (reference sequence). CDR3 length: 11 residues. The CDR3 DNA sequence: TGTGCCAGCAGCTATGAGGGCGGCTACACCTTC. It yields the protein CASSYEGGYTF.

The chain is built from TRBV10-1 and TRBJ2-1; the match to TRBD2 covers 11 bases. The CDR3 has 18 residues. V lost 2 bases to trimming and J lost 0 bases; unmatched junction nucleotides: 6. In germline, CDR1 is WNHNN, CDR2 SYGVQD (reference sequence). The CDR3: CASSETPSGRSSYNEQFF. DNA of the CDR3: TGCGCCAGCAGTGAGACCCCTAGCGGGAGGAGCTCCTACAATGAGCAGTTCTTC.

V gene TRBV6-5 combines with J gene TRBJ1-2; no firm D call. CDR1 and CDR2 (germline): MNHEY, SVGAGI. There are 14 residues in the CDR3. The V and J ends lost 4 bases and 2 bases respectively, with 11 bases between them. The CDR3 DNA reads as TGTGCCAGCAGTTCCCAGCCAGGAAACTATGGCTACACCTTC. As protein: CASSSQPGNYGYTF.

The V and J genes are TRBV6-5 and TRBJ2-7; D is perhaps TRBD2 (6 bases). The CDR3 contains 14 residues. V shed 5 bases and J shed 0 bases, with 11 bases lying between them. Per germline, CDR1 MNHEY and CDR2 SVGAGI. CDR3 region: CASSPGTFSYEQYF. CDR3 coding DNA: TGTGCCAGCAGTCCCGGGACTTTCTCCTACGAGCAGTACTTC.

The chain joins TRBV5-1 to TRBJ2-7, with 10 bases aligning to TRBD2. The germline V gene has CDR1 SGHRS and CDR2 YFSETQ. The CDR3 has 15 amino acids. V gave up 1 base and J gave up 5 bases; unmatched junction bases: 6. The CDR3: CASSLSLAGYHEQYF. DNA for the CDR3: TGCGCCAGCAGCTTGTCACTAGCGGGATACCACGAGCAGTACTTC.

This chain links TRBV19 with TRBJ2-5; TRBD2 aligns across 14 bases. This CDR3 is built from 17 residues. Trimming at V came to 3 bases and at J to 1 base, leaving 4 bases not matched to a gene. CDR1 and CDR2 (germline): LNHDA, SQIVND (reference sequence). CDR3 in DNA: TGTGCCAGTAGTATTTTTGGACTAGCGGGAGGCCAAGAGACCCAGTACTTC. The encoded protein is CASSIFGLAGGQETQYF.

The chain is built from TRBV30 and TRBJ2-7; the D gene is possibly TRBD2 (6 bases). This CDR3 contains 14 residues. Germline V gene data show CDR1 as GTSNPN and CDR2 as SVGIG (reference sequence). V lost 2 bases, J lost 2 bases, and 13 bases lay in between. The CDR3 reads CAWSLGRNAYEQYF. The DNA of the CDR3 is TGTGCCTGGAGTCTCGGGAGAAATGCCTACGAGCAGTACTTC.

This clone has a single count. V is TRBV29-1 and J is TRBJ2-1; 9 nucleotides match TRBD1. Unmatched junction bases numbered 22, after V lost 6 bases and J lost 7 bases. Per germline, CDR1 SQVTM and CDR2 ANQGSEA. The CDR3 totals 18 residues. For the CDR3, the DNA is TGCAGCGTAGCACACTCTACCGGACAGGGGCGTAAAAGTAATGAGCAGTTCTTC. Translating gives CSVAHSTGQGRKSNEQFF.